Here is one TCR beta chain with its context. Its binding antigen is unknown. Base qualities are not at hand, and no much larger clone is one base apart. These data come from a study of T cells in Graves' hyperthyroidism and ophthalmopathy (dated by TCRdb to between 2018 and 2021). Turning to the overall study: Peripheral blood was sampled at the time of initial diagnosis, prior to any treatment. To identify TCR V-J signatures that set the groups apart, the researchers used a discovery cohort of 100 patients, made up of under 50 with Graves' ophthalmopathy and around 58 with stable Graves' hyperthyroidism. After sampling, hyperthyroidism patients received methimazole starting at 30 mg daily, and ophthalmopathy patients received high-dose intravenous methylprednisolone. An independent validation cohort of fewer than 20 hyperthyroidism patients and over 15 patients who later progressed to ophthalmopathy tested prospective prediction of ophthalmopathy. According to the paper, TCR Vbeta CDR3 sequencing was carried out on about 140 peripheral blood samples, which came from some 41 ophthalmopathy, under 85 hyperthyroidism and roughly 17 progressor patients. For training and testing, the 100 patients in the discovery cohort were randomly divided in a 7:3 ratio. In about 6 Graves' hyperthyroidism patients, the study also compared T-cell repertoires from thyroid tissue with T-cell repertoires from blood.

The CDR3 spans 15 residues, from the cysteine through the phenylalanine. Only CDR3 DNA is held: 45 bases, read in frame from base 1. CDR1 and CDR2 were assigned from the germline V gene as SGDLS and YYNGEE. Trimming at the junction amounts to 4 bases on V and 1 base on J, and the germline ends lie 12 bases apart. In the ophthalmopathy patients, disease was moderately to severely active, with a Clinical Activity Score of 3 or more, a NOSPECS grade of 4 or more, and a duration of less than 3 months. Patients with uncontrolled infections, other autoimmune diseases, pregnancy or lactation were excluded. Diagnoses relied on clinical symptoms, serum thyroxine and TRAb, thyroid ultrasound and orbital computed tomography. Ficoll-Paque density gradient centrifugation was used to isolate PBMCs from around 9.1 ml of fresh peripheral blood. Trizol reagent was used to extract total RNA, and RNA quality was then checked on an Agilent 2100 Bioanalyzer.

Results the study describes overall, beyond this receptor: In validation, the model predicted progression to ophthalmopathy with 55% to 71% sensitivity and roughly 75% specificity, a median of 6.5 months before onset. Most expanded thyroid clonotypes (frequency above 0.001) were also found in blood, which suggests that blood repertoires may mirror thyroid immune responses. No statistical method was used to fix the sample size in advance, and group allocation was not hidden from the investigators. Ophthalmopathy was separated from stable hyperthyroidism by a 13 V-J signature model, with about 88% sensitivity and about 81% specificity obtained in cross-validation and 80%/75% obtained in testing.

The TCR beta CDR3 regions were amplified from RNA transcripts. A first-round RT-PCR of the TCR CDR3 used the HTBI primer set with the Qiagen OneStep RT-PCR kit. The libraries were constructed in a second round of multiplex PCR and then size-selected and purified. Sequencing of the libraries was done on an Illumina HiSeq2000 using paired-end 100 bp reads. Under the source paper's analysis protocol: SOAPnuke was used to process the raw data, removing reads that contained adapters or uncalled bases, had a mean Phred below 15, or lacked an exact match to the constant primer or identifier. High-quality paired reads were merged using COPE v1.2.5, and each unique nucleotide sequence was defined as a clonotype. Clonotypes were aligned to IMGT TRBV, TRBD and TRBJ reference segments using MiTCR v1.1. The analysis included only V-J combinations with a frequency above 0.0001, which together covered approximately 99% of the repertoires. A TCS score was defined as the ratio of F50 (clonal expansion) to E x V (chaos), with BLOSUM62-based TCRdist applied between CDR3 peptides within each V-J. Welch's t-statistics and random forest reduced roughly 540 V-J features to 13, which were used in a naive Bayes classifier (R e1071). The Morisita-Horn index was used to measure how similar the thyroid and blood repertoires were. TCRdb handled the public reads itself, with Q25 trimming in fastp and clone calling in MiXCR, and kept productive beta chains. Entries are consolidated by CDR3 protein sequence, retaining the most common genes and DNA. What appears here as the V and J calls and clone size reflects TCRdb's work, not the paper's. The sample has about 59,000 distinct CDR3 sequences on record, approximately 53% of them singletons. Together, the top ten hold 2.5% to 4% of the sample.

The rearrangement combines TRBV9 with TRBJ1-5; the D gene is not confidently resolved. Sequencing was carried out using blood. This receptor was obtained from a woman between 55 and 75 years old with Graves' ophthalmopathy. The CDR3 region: CASSLTRNSNQPQHF. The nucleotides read TGTGCCAGCAGCCTCACCCGGAACAGCAATCAGCCCCAGCATTTT.